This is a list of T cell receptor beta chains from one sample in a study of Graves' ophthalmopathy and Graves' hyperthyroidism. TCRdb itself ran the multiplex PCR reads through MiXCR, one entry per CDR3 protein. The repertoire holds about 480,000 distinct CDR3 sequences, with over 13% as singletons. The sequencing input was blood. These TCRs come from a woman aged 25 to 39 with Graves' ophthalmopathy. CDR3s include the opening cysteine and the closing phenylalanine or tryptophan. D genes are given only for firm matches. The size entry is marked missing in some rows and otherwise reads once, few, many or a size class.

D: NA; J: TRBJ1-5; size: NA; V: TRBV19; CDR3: CASRSRGAGQPQHF; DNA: TGTGCCAGCAGATCCCGGGGGGCGGGGCAGCCCCAGCATTTT
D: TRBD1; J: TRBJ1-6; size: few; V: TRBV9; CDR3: CASSVDRAVNSPLHF; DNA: TGTGCCAGCAGCGTCGACAGGGCCGTCAATTCACCCCTCCACTTT
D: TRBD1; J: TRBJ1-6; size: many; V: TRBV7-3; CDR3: CASSYDRGNSPLHF; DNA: TGTGCCAGCAGCTACGACAGGGGAAATTCACCCCTCCACTTT
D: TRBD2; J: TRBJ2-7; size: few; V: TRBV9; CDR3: CASSVGASGRREQYF; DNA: TGTGCCAGCAGCGTAGGGGCTAGCGGGAGACGCGAGCAGTACTTC
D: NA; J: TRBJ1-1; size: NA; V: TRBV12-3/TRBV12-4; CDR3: CASRQDLINTEAFF; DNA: TGTGCCAGCAGGCAGGATCTAATTAACACTGAAGCTTTCTTT
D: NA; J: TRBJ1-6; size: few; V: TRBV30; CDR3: CAWSFDSSPLHF; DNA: TGTGCCTGGAGTTTTGACTCTTCACCCCTCCACTTT
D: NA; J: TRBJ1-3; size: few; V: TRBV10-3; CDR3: CAISDILGGNTIYF; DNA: TGTGCCATCAGTGATATTTTAGGAGGAAACACCATATATTTT
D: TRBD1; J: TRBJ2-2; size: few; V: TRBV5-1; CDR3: CASSLWSGTANTGELFF; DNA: TGCGCCAGCAGCCTCTGGTCTGGGACAGCGAACACCGGGGAGCTGTTTTTT
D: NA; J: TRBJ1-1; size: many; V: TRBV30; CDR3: CAWSVLGGSNTEAFF; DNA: TGTGCCTGGAGTGTCCTCGGTGGCAGTAACACTGAAGCTTTCTTT
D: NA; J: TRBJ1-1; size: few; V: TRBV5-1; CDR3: CASSLAKRDQGPDTEAFF; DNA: TGCGCCAGCAGCTTGGCAAAAAGGGACCAGGGGCCCGACACTGAAGCTTTCTTT
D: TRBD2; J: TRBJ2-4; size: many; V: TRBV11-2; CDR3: CASSIRDYLAKNIQYF; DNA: TGTGCCAGCAGCATACGGGACTATCTAGCCAAAAACATTCAGTACTTC
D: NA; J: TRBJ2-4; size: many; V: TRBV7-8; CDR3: CASSLAGDLAKNIQYF; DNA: TGTGCCAGCAGCTTAGCAGGGGACCTAGCCAAAAACATTCAGTACTTC
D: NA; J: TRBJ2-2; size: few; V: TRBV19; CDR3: CASSIPGATGELFF; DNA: TGTGCCAGTAGTATACCGGGGGCCACCGGGGAGCTGTTTTTT
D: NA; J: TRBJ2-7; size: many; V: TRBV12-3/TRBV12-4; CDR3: CASTPQGTYEQYF; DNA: TGTGCCAGCACTCCCCAGGGAACCTACGAGCAGTACTTC
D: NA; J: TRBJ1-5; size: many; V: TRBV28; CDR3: CASSPGVRVGDQPQHF; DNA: TGTGCCAGCAGTCCCGGGGTGAGGGTTGGAGATCAGCCCCAGCATTTT
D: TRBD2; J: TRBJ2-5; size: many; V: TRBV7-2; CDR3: CASSHGAGGGTQYF; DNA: TGTGCCAGCAGCCACGGGGCGGGAGGAGGGACCCAGTACTTC
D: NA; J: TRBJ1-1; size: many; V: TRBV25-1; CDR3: CASSDTRGGTEAFF; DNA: TGTGCCAGCAGTGATACTCGGGGAGGCACTGAAGCTTTCTTT
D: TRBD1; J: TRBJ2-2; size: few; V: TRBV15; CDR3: CATSSPGTAPGELFF; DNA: TGTGCCACCAGCAGCCCCGGGACAGCTCCCGGGGAGCTGTTTTTT
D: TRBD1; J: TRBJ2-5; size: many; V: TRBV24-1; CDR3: CATSDPRQGPPYQETQYF; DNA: TGTGCCACCAGTGATCCTCGACAGGGACCCCCGTACCAAGAGACCCAGTACTTC
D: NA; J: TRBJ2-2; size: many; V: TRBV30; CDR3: CAWTFTGELFF; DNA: TGTGCCTGGACGTTCACCGGGGAGCTGTTTTTT
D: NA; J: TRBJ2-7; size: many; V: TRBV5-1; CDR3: CASRPTLAAIRDEQYF; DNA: TGCGCCAGCAGGCCCACCTTAGCGGCCATCCGGGACGAGCAGTACTTC
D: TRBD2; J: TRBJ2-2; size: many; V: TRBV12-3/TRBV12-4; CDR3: CASSLTSGGHTGELFF; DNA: TGTGCCAGCAGCCTGACTAGCGGGGGCCACACCGGGGAGCTGTTTTTT
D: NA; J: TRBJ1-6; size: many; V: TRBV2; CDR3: CADRVEANSPLHF; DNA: TGTGCCGATCGCGTTGAGGCCAATTCACCCCTCCACTTT
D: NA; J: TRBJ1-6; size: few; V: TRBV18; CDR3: CASSPWEGGDSPLHF; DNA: TGTGCCAGCTCACCATGGGAAGGGGGTGACTCACCCCTCCACTTT
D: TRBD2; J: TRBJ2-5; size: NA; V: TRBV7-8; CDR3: CASSLGRAGVETQYF; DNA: TGTGCCAGCAGCCTTGGAAGGGCGGGAGTAGAGACCCAGTACTTC
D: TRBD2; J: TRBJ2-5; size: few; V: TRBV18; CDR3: CASSHIAGRETQYF; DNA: TGTGCCAGCTCACATATAGCGGGACGAGAGACCCAGTACTTC
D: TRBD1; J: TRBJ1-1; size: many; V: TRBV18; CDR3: CASSLTGDPEAFF; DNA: TGTGCCAGCTCACTCACAGGGGACCCTGAAGCTTTCTTT
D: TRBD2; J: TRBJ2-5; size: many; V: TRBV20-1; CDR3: CSARVLQRGVGETQYF; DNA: TGCAGTGCTAGAGTTCTCCAGCGGGGGGTCGGAGAGACCCAGTACTTC
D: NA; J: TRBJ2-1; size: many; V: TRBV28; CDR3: CASSSGAGRGGEQFF; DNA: TGTGCCAGCAGCTCCGGGGCAGGTCGTGGGGGTGAGCAGTTCTTC
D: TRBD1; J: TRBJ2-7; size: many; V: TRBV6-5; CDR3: CASSYDRVRYEQYF; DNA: TGTGCCAGCAGTTACGACAGGGTTCGCTACGAGCAGTACTTC
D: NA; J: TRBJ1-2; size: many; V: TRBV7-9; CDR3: CASSLGNSYTF; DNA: TGTGCCAGCAGCTTAGGGAATTCCTACACCTTC
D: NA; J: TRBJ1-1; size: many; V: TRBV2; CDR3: CASRPGRIRKVEAFF; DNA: TGTGCCAGCAGGCCAGGGCGAATTCGCAAAGTTGAAGCTTTCTTT
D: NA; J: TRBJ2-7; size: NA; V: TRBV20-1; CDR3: CSASGTYEGQYF; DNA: TGCAGTGCTAGCGGGACCTACGAGGGGCAGTACTTC
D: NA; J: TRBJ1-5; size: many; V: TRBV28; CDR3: CASSLPLGVVQPQHF; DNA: TGTGCCAGCAGTTTACCCTTGGGTGTGGTACAGCCCCAGCATTTT
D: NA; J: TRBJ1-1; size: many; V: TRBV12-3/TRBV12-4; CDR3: CASSLPWGVNTEAFF; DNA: TGTGCCAGCAGTTTACCTTGGGGGGTCAACACTGAAGCTTTCTTT
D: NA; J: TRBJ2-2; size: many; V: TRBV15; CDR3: CATSREAGDTGELFF; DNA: TGTGCCACCAGCAGAGAAGCGGGCGACACCGGGGAGCTGTTTTTT
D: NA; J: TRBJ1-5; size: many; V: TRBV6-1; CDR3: CASSERTVGDQPQHF; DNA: TGTGCCAGCAGTGAACGGACAGTAGGGGATCAGCCCCAGCATTTT
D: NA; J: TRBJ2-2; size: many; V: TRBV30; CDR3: CAWTGDKNTGELFF; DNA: TGTGCCTGGACGGGGGACAAGAACACCGGGGAGCTGTTTTTT
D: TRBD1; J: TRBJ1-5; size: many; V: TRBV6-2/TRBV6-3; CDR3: CASRPDRGSGNQPQHF; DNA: TGTGCCAGCAGACCCGACAGGGGAAGCGGCAATCAGCCCCAGCATTTT
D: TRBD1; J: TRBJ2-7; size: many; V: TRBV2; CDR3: CASSEGTGYREQYF; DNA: TGTGCCAGCAGTGAGGGGACAGGTTACCGGGAGCAGTACTTC
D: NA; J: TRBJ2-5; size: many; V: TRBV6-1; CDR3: CASSVRGGEYQETQYF; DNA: TGTGCCAGCAGTGTCAGGGGTGGCGAGTACCAAGAGACCCAGTACTTC
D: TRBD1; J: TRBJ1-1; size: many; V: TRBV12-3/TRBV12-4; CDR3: CASTIELRGRGNTEAFF; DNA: TGTGCCAGCACCATTGAGCTCAGGGGGCGAGGGAACACTGAAGCTTTCTTT
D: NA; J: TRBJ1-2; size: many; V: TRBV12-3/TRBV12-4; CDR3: CASSLPQALGYTF; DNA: TGTGCCAGCAGCCTCCCCCAGGCTCTTGGCTACACCTTC